This T cell receptor (beta chain) originates from a study of blood T cells in healthy people across ages. With 6 bases removed from V and 11 bases from J, the gap between germline ends came to 16 bases. Germline values: CDR1 DFQATT, CDR2 SNEGSKA (reference sequence). CDR3 length: 11 amino acids. With a J-beta primer mix and a sample-barcoded 5' primer, a second PCR ran about 7 to 12 cycles. Each cDNA molecule received a tag from a template-switch adaptor that had 12 random nucleotides. TCRdb re-called the 5' RACE reads with MiXCR, one entry per CDR3 protein. Of some 1.1 million distinct CDR3 sequences listed, about two fifths are singletons. Details on this clonotype: Its antigen is unidentified.

Whole-study findings and limits: The unsorted PBMCs prevented any conclusive comparison of naive versus antigen-experienced cells.

This clonotype was obtained from a man between 18 and 29 years old in good health. The chain has TRBV20-1 and TRBJ2-5, with no clear D. The sequenced sample consisted of blood. The CDR3 bases are TGCAGTGCCTTTAATAACAATGAGCAGTACTTC. This translates into CSAFNNNEQYF.